The clone carrying this TCR beta chain appeared a single time. No antigen is known for it. The data belong to a study of cytomegalovirus exposure and HLA in healthy donors. Across the study: The Caucasian-associated ancestry cluster held over 80% of around 380 genotyped donors. The study, taken as a whole, reports: A previous analysis found most TCR beta V segments productive roughly 90% or roughly 30% of the time. Per a later analysis, HLA-associated TCR beta chains showed more clonal expansion than other, equally common TCR beta chains.

This CDR3 contains 14 residues. Germline-derived CDR1 and CDR2 are SGHTA and FQGNSA. Losses at the gene ends were 6 bases for V and 6 bases for J; bases not matched to a gene: 11. The PCR employed 60 Vbeta primers together with 13 Jbeta primers. The protocol was immunoSEQ multiplex PCR, while the TCRdb copy is restricted to in-frame clones and leaves out a portion. The table has approximately 100,000 clones, approximately 76% seen once. The origin of this receptor is a woman aged 45-59 years in good health and CMV-seropositive. The V gene is TRBV7-2, the J gene TRBJ2-7; TRBD2 aligns across 7 bases. Sequencing was performed on PBMCs. As DNA, the CDR3 is TGTGCCAGCAGTACCAGCGGGGCCCTTATCGAGCAGTACTTC. This codes for CASSTSGALIEQYF.